One and the same sample provided the 12 T cell receptor beta chains below, sequenced in a study of T cells in localized non-small cell lung cancer. The protocol was immunoSEQ multiplex PCR, while the TCRdb copy is restricted to in-frame clones and leaves out a portion. Of about 60,000 clones listed, 90% were seen once; the top ten hold approximately 2%. The specimen comprised peripheral blood, sampled before any cancer treatment. All receptors derive from a woman between 35 and 70 years old with stage I lung adenocarcinoma.

The chain employs TRBV7-2 and TRBJ2-7; D not certain. V was pared by 6 bases and J by 0 bases, with 3 bases between. CDR1 is SGHTA and CDR2 is FQGNSA in the germline V gene. CDR3 length: 11 amino acids. In DNA, the CDR3 is TGTGCCAGCAGGGACTCCTACGAGCAGTACTTC. This translates into CASRDSYEQYF.

This rearrangement joins TRBV18 to TRBJ1-5, with 7 bases identical to TRBD1. Germline V CDR1 and CDR2: KGHSH, LQKENI. V shed 6 bases and J 3 bases; nucleotides not matched to a gene: 11. The CDR3 extends over 16 amino acids. CDR3 protein: CASSISTTGLNQPQHF. CDR3 nucleotide sequence: TGTGCCAGCTCCATTTCTACGACAGGGCTCAATCAGCCCCAGCATTTT.

The V and J genes are TRBV7-9 and TRBJ2-5; D remains unclear. Trimming stripped 8 bases from V and 2 bases from J, with 9 bases between. Per germline, CDR1 SEHNR and CDR2 FQNEAQ (reference sequence). The CDR3 has 12 amino acids. In DNA, the CDR3 is TGTGCCAGCGTCATGCTACAAGAGACCCAGTACTTC. Translation: CASVMLQETQYF.

The V call is TRBV7-9, the J call TRBJ1-4, with TRBD1 matching over 8 bases. The CDR3 loop spans 15 amino acids. Germline V gives CDR1 SEHNR, CDR2 FQNEAQ (reference sequence). J lost 7 bases, V lost 5 bases, and 9 bases had no gene match. The CDR3 DNA follows: TGTGCCAGCAGCGCGGACAGGGTTTGGGGTGAAAAACTGTTTTTT. It yields the protein CASSADRVWGEKLFF.

The sample holds one count of this clone. The chain links TRBV5-6 to TRBJ2-7, with 8 bases matching TRBD1. CDR1 SGHDT and CDR2 YYEEEE come from the germline V gene. V shed 4 bases, J shed 7 bases, and the junction held 10 bases outside the gene matches. The CDR3 contains 14 residues. CDR3 DNA: TGTGCCAGCAGCGCCGCCGGGACAGGCCGAGAGCAGTACTTC. This sequence encodes CASSAAGTGREQYF.

The rearrangement joins TRBV6-1 to TRBJ2-1, with 9 nucleotides matching TRBD2. V was clipped by 3 bases and J by 8 bases; unmatched bases: 8. This CDR3 contains 15 residues. Germline V gene lookup returns CDR1 MNHNS and CDR2 SASEGT. The CDR3: CASSDPSGGIDEQFF. The CDR3 DNA follows: TGTGCCAGCAGTGATCCGAGCGGGGGGATCGATGAGCAGTTCTTC.

The rearrangement uses TRBV19 and TRBJ2-7; a possible D gene is TRBD2 (5 bases). Trimming left V 3 bases short and J 3 bases short, with 12 bases between. Germline V gene lookup returns CDR1 LNHDA and CDR2 SQIVND (reference sequence). This CDR3 is 14 amino acids long. The CDR3 nucleotides read TGTGCCAGTAGTATTAGCTGGGAGAACTACGAGCAGTACTTC. Translation gives CASSISWENYEQYF. The full variable domain, completed using reference TRBV19 and TRBJ2-7, is DGGITQSPKYLFRKEGQNVTLSCEQNLNHDAMYWYRQDPGQGLRLIYYSQIVNDFQKGDIAEGYSVSREKKESFPLTVTSAQKNPTAFYLCASSISWENYEQYFGPGTRLTVT.

This sequence joins TRBV30 and TRBJ1-3, with D possibly being TRBD1 (5 bases). CDR1 and CDR2 from the germline V gene are GTSNPN and SVGIG (reference sequence). V lost 4 bases, J lost 0 bases, and 7 bases lay in between. The CDR3 has 13 amino acids. CDR3 sequence reads: CAWNRNSGNTIYF. CDR3 nucleotides: TGTGCCTGGAACAGGAACTCTGGAAACACCATATATTTT.

The chain uses TRBV28 and TRBJ1-1, with unresolved D. Between the trimmed V and J ends, which lost 7 bases and 1 base, there was a span of 7 bases. Germline CDR1 MDHEN, CDR2 SYDVKM. This CDR3 spans 12 amino acids. The CDR3 is CASTVWNTEAFF. In DNA form, the CDR3 reads TGTGCCAGCACCGTCTGGAACACTGAAGCTTTCTTT. Combining the CDR3 with reference TRBV28 and TRBJ1-1 gives the whole variable domain DVKVTQSSRYLVKRTGEKVFLECVQDMDHENMFWYRQDPGLGLRLIYFSYDVKMKEKGDIPEGYSVSREKKERFSLILESASTNQTSMYLCASTVWNTEAFFGQGTRLTVV.

J is TRBJ2-1 and V is TRBV6-4, with D perhaps TRBD1 (5 bases). The CDR3 is made up of 15 amino acids. V shed 2 bases and J shed 6 bases, with 14 bases lying between them. Germline lookup yields CDR1 MRHNA and CDR2 SNTAGT. The CDR3 coding sequence is TGTGCCAGCAGTGACGGGGCATTTGGCGTCAATGAGCAGTTCTTC. Translating gives CASSDGAFGVNEQFF.

J is TRBJ2-3 and V is TRBV28; D might be TRBD1 (5 bases). This CDR3 is 16 amino acids long. Germline V gene data show CDR1 as MDHEN and CDR2 as SYDVKM. V was clipped by 3 bases and J by 1 base, with 14 bases between them. Here the CDR3 reads CASSFGIGRGTDTQYF. CDR3 bases: TGTGCCAGCAGTTTCGGTATAGGCAGGGGCACAGATACGCAGTATTTT.

This clone showed up just once. The chain combines TRBV19 with TRBJ2-5; TRBD2 agrees at 12 bases. V lost 5 bases, J lost 2 bases, and 6 bases stayed unmatched. Germline-derived CDR1 and CDR2 are LNHDA and SQIVND (reference sequence). The CDR3 extends over 16 amino acids. The chain's CDR3 is CASSPQTSGRQETQYF. CDR3 nucleotide sequence: TGTGCCAGTAGTCCTCAGACTAGCGGGAGACAAGAGACCCAGTACTTC.